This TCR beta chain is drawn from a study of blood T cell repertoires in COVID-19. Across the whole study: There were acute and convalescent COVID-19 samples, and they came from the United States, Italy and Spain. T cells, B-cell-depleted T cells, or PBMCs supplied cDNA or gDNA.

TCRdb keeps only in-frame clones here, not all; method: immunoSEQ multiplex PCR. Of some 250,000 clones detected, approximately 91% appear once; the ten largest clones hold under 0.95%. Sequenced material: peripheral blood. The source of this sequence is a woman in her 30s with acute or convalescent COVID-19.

The CDR3 sequence is CASSITAGSAYEQYF. The CDR3 nucleotides are TGTGCCAGCTCCATTACCGCGGGGAGTGCCTACGAGCAGTACTTC. The chain couples TRBV6-5 to TRBJ2-7; maybe TRBD2 (6 bases). CDR3 length: 15 amino acids. Trimming took 8 bases from V and 2 from J, leaving 19 bases between them. Germline values: CDR1 MNHEY, CDR2 SVGAGI.